What follows are 7 T cell receptor beta chains derived from one specimen sequenced in a study of blood T cell repertoires in COVID-19. Method: immunoSEQ multiplex PCR; TCRdb's copy keeps in-frame clones and lacks some. This sample carries fewer than 150,000 clones, 70% to 90% of them seen once, and the ten largest clones take around 28%. The sample comprised peripheral blood. These receptors were taken from a human donor in a cohort sampled during active COVID-19.

The rearrangement joins TRBV2 to TRBJ2-7; D perhaps matches TRBD2 (7 bases). The germline V gene encodes CDR1 SNHLY and CDR2 FYNNEI. Trimming took 7 bases from V and 4 from J, leaving 20 bases between them. The CDR3 is 15 residues long. The CDR3 region has the DNA TGTGCCAGCACCGAAGTAGGGGGGGGCGTATACGAGCAGTACTTC. It yields the protein CASTEVGGGVYEQYF. The whole variable domain, remainder taken from reference TRBV2 and TRBJ2-7, is EPEVTQTPSHQVTQMGQEVILRCVPISNHLYFYWYRQILGQKVEFLVSFYNNEISEKSEIFDDQFSVERPDGSNFTLKIRSTKLEDSAMYFCASTEVGGGVYEQYFGPGTRLTVT.

This rearrangement joins TRBV9 to TRBJ1-5; D unresolved. Germline V lookup: CDR1 SGDLS, CDR2 YYNGEE. This CDR3 spans 13 amino acids. Trimming left V 2 bases short and J 10 bases short, with 13 bases between. CDR3 nucleotide sequence: TGTGCCAGCAGCGTCAGGCAGTCCGGACCCCAGCATTTT. Its protein product is CASSVRQSGPQHF.

This sequence joins TRBV7-9 and TRBJ1-2; TRBD1 matches at 9 bases. The germline V gene encodes CDR1 SEHNR and CDR2 FQNEAQ (reference sequence). This CDR3 has 15 residues. V trimming: 1 base; J trimming: 5 bases; junction bases outside the gene matches: 5. For the CDR3, the DNA is TGTGCCAGCAGCTTAGTGGGACAGGGCCGTTATGGCTACACCTTC. Its protein product is CASSLVGQGRYGYTF.

The rearrangement joins TRBV7-9 to TRBJ2-6; 7 nucleotides line up with TRBD1. With 5 bases clipped from V and 0 bases from J, the junction kept 7 bases outside the gene matches. The CDR3 extends over 17 amino acids. Per germline, CDR1 SEHNR and CDR2 FQNEAQ (reference sequence). CDR3 nucleotide sequence: TGTGCCAGCAGCACCCGACAGGGCCTCTCTGGGGCCAACGTCCTGACTTTC. This codes for CASSTRQGLSGANVLTF.

This chain links TRBV19 with TRBJ2-7; D may be TRBD2 (6 bases). Per the germline V gene, CDR1 is LNHDA and CDR2 is SQIVND (reference sequence). The V gene lost 5 bases and the J gene lost 0 bases, with 17 bases spanning the gap. This CDR3 contains 16 residues. Here the CDR3 reads CASSYLAGSPSYEQYF. Here the CDR3 DNA reads TGTGCCAGTAGTTACCTTGCGGGGTCTCCCTCCTACGAGCAGTACTTC.

This clone has a single count. The CDR3 here is CASSLRGVGGYTF. The CDR3 DNA reads TGTGCCAGCAGTTTAAGGGGTGTTGGGGGCTACACCTTC. The chain joins TRBV12-3 or TRBV12-4 to TRBJ1-2; tentatively, D is TRBD1 (5 bases). Deletions cut 2 bases from V and 8 bases from J, with 12 bases between. The CDR3 runs to 13 residues.

The chain couples TRBV6-6 to TRBJ1-1; TRBD1 agrees at 7 bases. CDR3 length: 15 amino acids. Unmatched junction bases numbered 9, after V lost 4 bases and J lost 4 bases. Germline V gene data show CDR1 as MNHNY and CDR2 as SVGAGI (reference sequence). CDR3 sequence: CASSSMTGIGTEAFF. DNA of the CDR3: TGTGCCAGCAGTTCGATGACAGGGATCGGCACTGAAGCTTTCTTT.